This T cell receptor beta chain was recorded in a study of blood T cells in healthy people across ages. A sample-barcoded 5' primer and a J-beta primer mix were used in a second PCR of roughly 7 to 12 cycles. Every sample gave at least 2.5 million paired-end reads containing CDR3. A single record per CDR3 protein comes from TCRdb applying MiXCR to the 5' RACE reads. The data hold some 640,000 distinct CDR3 sequences, with 49% observed a single time. Germline V lookup: CDR1 DFQATT, CDR2 SNEGSKA (reference sequence). V was cut by 6 bases and J by 2 bases, with 22 bases left in between. The CDR3 consists of 16 residues. This clonotype was picked up a small number of times. Its antigen is as yet unknown. Points from the study as a whole: As naive T cell percentage varied, TCR beta diversity correlated strongly with it.

The chain has TRBV20-1 and TRBJ2-5; TRBD2 is a possible D gene (5 bases). Material for sequencing was blood. The receptor was derived from a woman aged 60-70 years in good health. CDR3 protein: CSAPPLLGNRQETQYF. DNA for the CDR3: TGCAGTGCCCCCCCTTTACTAGGTAATCGGCAAGAGACCCAGTACTTC.